This record looks at one T cell receptor beta chain sequence and its context. This clonotype has just a few counts. What antigen it recognizes has not been identified. No much larger clonotype is one base removed from it; base qualities were not supplied. Trimming removed 2 bases from V and 7 bases from J; the gene matches leave 5 bases unexplained. CDR1 and CDR2, looked up from the germline V gene, are SGHTA and FQGNSA. The CDR3 sequence holds 14 residues, the cysteine and phenylalanine included. This entry keeps only the CDR3 DNA: 42 bases, framed from base 1. The library was obtained by 5' RACE. Sequencer: Illumina HiSeq 2000. A universal primer binding site was introduced by template switching, and a unique molecular identifier was present in the final cDNA, enabling accurate counting of TCR cDNA molecules. Specific primers in the conserved constant-segment region were used to synthesize first-strand cDNA for the TCR alpha and beta chains. To control for contamination, each cDNA library was double barcoded with a SMART-Mk sample barcode plus Illumina barcodes. TruSeq adapter sequences along with Illumina sample barcodes were introduced in two successive PCR steps. The Illumina HiSeq platform was used with custom primers to sequence TCR alpha and beta cDNA libraries. Per the authors' processing: MiGEC processed the raw reads to extract unique molecular identifiers, while MiXCR was used to determine the CDR3 positions. For each individual, recombination models were inferred using an EM algorithm with the repgenHMM and IGoR tools. The analysis of shared clonotypes was done with the tcR package in R, with sharing normalized by the product of cloneset sizes. To study raw recombination free of thymic and clonal selection effects, out-of-frame nonproductive sequences were analyzed. TCRdb trimmed public reads at Q25 via fastp, called clones via MiXCR and kept in-frame beta chains. Each record represents a unique CDR3 protein, reported with the most common genes and DNA among its rows. What appears here as the V and J calls and clone size reflects TCRdb's work, not the paper's. This sample holds 750,000 to 950,000 distinct CDR3 sequences; roughly 12% were observed only once. About 1.5% of the sample lies in the top ten.

Every donor in the study was a healthy Caucasian. The twin cohort consisted of three pairs of female monozygotic twins, all aged roughly 18 to 30 years. Peripheral blood mononuclear cells were used as the source from which RNA for TCR libraries was isolated. The sample originates from a study of identical twins (dated by TCRdb to about 2016). The study in broad terms: TCR alpha and beta repertoires from monozygotic twins, unrelated adults of various ages and cord blood were deep-sequenced to test whether fetal clonotypes persist. To rule out contamination, the twin experiments were replicated at different times with different library preparation protocols. Results the study describes overall, beyond this receptor: The excess sharing between twins in beta out-of-frame sequences was weaker because fewer shared sequences reduced the signal-to-noise ratio. Fewer insertions were carried by abundant cord blood beta clonotypes; a weaker similar trend was observed in young adult naive repertoires, while no such trend was observed in memory repertoires. Zero-insertion analyses could be partly confounded by invariant T cells such as MAIT and iNKT, although diverse VJ usage argued against such confounding for most clonotypes. Conclusions relied on cross-sectional statistical analysis, since the same donors could not be followed over many years. Compared with coincidental sharing between unrelated individuals, out-of-frame TCR alpha sequences shared between twins had an excess of sequences with low generation probability. Out-of-frame TCR alpha sharing in monozygotic twins was systematically underestimated by recombination models, whereas sharing between unrelated individuals was in agreement with the recombination models.

These data also featured in a second study, about yellow fever vaccine responses in identical twins. Taken from the second paper: According to the authors, in identical twins the way T cells responded to vaccination appeared partly convergent and partly personalized. In the study, vaccine-responding T cell clones were precisely tracked in identical twins.

The source material was PBMCs. The receptor chain draws on TRBV7-2 and TRBJ1-5, with TRBD1 matching 7 junction bases. The receptor's source is a woman between 18 and 29 years old in good health. The nucleotide sequence reads as follows: TGTGCCAGCAGCTTAAACGACAGGGTCCAGCCCCAGCATTTT. This is translated as CASSLNDRVQPQHF.